These 26 T cell receptor beta chains came from one sample sequenced in a study of blood T cell repertoires in COVID-19 (dated by TCRdb to 2020 to 2021). The library relied on the immunoSEQ multiplex PCR assay. TCRdb mirrors the immuneACCESS table, restricted to in-frame sequences. Some clones are absent from its copies; in checked studies, under half trace to an unresolved V gene, and the reason for the others is unknown. This sample comprises under 400,000 clones, approximately 89% of them detected only once. Jointly, the top ten make up over 3.5% of the sample. The sequencing input was peripheral blood. The receptor set was obtained from a woman aged 55 to 70 with COVID-19, enrolled during active disease.

The rearrangement links TRBV4-2 to TRBJ1-2; 10 nucleotides match TRBD1. With 0 bases clipped from V and 5 bases from J, the junction kept 3 bases outside the gene matches. CDR1 and CDR2 from the germline V gene are LGHNA and YNFKEQ. CDR3 length equals 15 residues. CDR3 in amino acids: CASSQETGGYYGYTF. The CDR3 coding sequence is TGTGCCAGCAGCCAAGAGACAGGGGGCTATTATGGCTACACCTTC.

The chain joins TRBV5-1 to TRBJ1-6, with D uncertain. Germline V gene lookup returns CDR1 SGHRS and CDR2 YFSETQ. The CDR3 sequence is 13 residues long. The V and J ends lost 1 base and 7 bases respectively, with 6 bases between them. The CDR3 spells CASSLTRNSPLHF. The CDR3 DNA sequence: TGCGCCAGCAGCTTGACGCGGAATTCACCCCTCCACTTT.

The chain uses TRBV11-3 and TRBJ2-2, with D possibly matching TRBD1 (6 bases). This CDR3 has 13 residues. From germline, CDR1 is SGHNT and CDR2 YENEEA. The germline V and J ends were trimmed by 4 bases and 6 bases, with 9 bases remaining between them. As DNA, the CDR3 is TGTGCCAGCAGCTCGAGGACAGCCGGGGAGCTGTTTTTT. The encoded protein is CASSSRTAGELFF.

The rearrangement uses TRBV4-1 and TRBJ1-6; D may be TRBD1 (5 bases). Trimming stripped 3 bases from V and 4 bases from J, with 19 bases between. The CDR3 is 18 residues long. In germline, CDR1 is MGHRA, CDR2 YSYEKL. The CDR3 sequence is CASSHPPASRAYNSPLHF. CDR3 coding DNA: TGCGCCAGCAGCCACCCTCCCGCCTCCAGGGCGTATAATTCACCCCTCCACTTT.

This rearrangement joins TRBV28 to TRBJ1-2, with a tentative D call TRBD1 (5 bases). Trimming pared 10 bases from V and 5 bases from J, leaving 23 bases between. Germline values: CDR1 MDHEN, CDR2 SYDVKM. CDR3 length: 15 amino acids. The CDR3 nucleotides read TGTGCCACGCAAGCCCCCGGGGGTGGGGAGTATGGCTACACCTTC. Its translation: CATQAPGGGEYGYTF.

The gene calls are TRBV14 and TRBJ2-7; 7 bases agree with TRBD2. The germline V gene encodes CDR1 SGHDN and CDR2 FVKESK. J gave up 2 bases and V 4 bases, and 8 bases lay outside the gene matches. This CDR3 has 15 residues. CDR3: CASSLSSGAAYEQYF. The DNA of the CDR3 is TGTGCCAGCAGCCTTTCGAGCGGGGCCGCCTACGAGCAGTACTTC. The full variable domain, rest sourced from reference TRBV14 and TRBJ2-7, is EAGVTQFPSHSVIEKGQTVTLRCDPISGHDNLYWYRRVMGKEIKFLLHFVKESKQDESGMPNNRFLAERTGGTYSTLKVQPAELEDSGVYFCASSLSSGAAYEQYFGPGTRLTVT.

This chain joins TRBV10-3 and TRBJ1-1, with TRBD1 as a possible D gene (6 bases). There are 15 residues in the CDR3. The V gene's germline CDR1 is ENHRY and CDR2 SYGVKD. Trimming cost V 1 base and J 4 bases, with 13 bases left between them. The CDR3, as DNA: TGTGCCATCAGTGAGTTATCAGGGGAGAGCACTGAAGCTTTCTTT. This translates into CAISELSGESTEAFF.

This clone was recorded only once. The chain has TRBV3-1 (or the pseudogene TRBV3-2) and TRBJ1-1, with D possibly being TRBD1 (5 bases). The CDR3 extends over 13 amino acids. CDR1 and CDR2 from the germline V gene are LGHDT and YNNKEL (reference sequence). V was clipped by 0 bases and J by 10 bases, with 12 bases between them. CDR3 nucleotide sequence: TGTGCCAGCAGCCAAGAAAAGGGGCGCGGAGCTTTCTTT. Its translation: CASSQEKGRGAFF.

J is TRBJ2-3 and V is TRBV12-5; 7 positions agree with TRBD1. Per the germline V gene, CDR1 is LGHNT and CDR2 is FRNRAP. J lost 5 bases, V lost 5 bases, and 4 bases had no gene match. CDR3 length: 13 residues. This chain's CDR3 is CASGMTGQDTQYF. DNA for the CDR3: TGTGCTAGTGGTATGACAGGGCAAGATACGCAGTATTTT.

The V gene is TRBV19, the J gene TRBJ1-6, with D perhaps TRBD1 (5 bases). Germline assignment: CDR1 LNHDA and CDR2 SQIVND (reference sequence). The CDR3 length is 17 residues. V was pared by 5 bases and J by 0 bases, with 14 bases between. In DNA, the CDR3 is TGTGCCAGTAGTGTTGACAGCGGGAGCTCCTATAATTCACCCCTCCACTTT. It specifies CASSVDSGSSYNSPLHF.

This chain connects TRBV7-2 to TRBJ2-2, with D maybe TRBD1 (6 bases). The germline gives CDR1 SGHTA, CDR2 FQGNSA. With 2 bases removed from V and 0 bases from J, the gap between germline ends came to 10 bases. This CDR3 region has 16 residues. The CDR3 sequence is CASSLPYRANTGELFF. Here the CDR3 DNA reads TGTGCCAGCAGCTTACCCTACAGGGCGAACACCGGGGAGCTGTTTTTT. The variable domain in full, with the rest retrieved from reference TRBV7-2 and TRBJ2-2, is GAGVSQSPSNKVTEKGKDVELRCDPISGHTALYWYRQSLGQGLEFLIYFQGNSAPDKSGLPSDRFSAERTGGSVSTLTIQRTQQEDSAVYLCASSLPYRANTGELFFGEGSRLTVL.

This chain uses TRBV5-1 with TRBJ1-6, with D perhaps TRBD1 (5 bases). Per germline, CDR1 SGHRS and CDR2 YFSETQ. Trimming stripped 0 bases from V and 7 bases from J, with 17 bases between. This CDR3 is 17 amino acids long. The CDR3 protein is CASSLGQGGRQNSPLHF. The CDR3 DNA is TGCGCCAGCAGCTTGGGGCAGGGAGGTCGTCAAAATTCACCCCTCCACTTT.

The chain employs TRBV30 and TRBJ2-2; weak D call: TRBD1 (5 bases). V lost 0 bases, J lost 7 bases, and 15 bases lay in between. The germline V gene encodes CDR1 GTSNPN and CDR2 SVGIG (reference sequence). This CDR3 is 15 amino acids long. This chain's CDR3 is CAWSVSQGVRGELFF. CDR3 DNA: TGTGCCTGGAGTGTATCACAAGGGGTTCGCGGGGAGCTGTTTTTT.

The J gene is TRBJ2-3, the V gene TRBV3-1 (or the pseudogene TRBV3-2), with 9 positions matching TRBD2. The CDR3 has 14 amino acids. Germline CDR1 and CDR2: LGHDT and YNNKEL (reference sequence). The V gene end was trimmed by 1 base and the J gene end by 9 bases; junction bases not matched to a gene: 5. CDR3 sequence: CASSQAPSGNTQYF. In DNA form, the CDR3 reads TGTGCCAGCAGCCAAGCCCCTAGCGGGAACACGCAGTATTTT.

V is TRBV4-1 and J is TRBJ1-5, with D hard to call. The CDR3 has 21 residues. Germline V CDR1 and CDR2: MGHRA, YSYEKL. V was trimmed by 1 base and J by 4 bases, leaving 29 bases between them. The CDR3 region is CASSQVLPGVDARRTNQPQHF. CDR3 in DNA: TGCGCCAGCAGCCAAGTACTCCCCGGGGTTGATGCGAGGAGAACTAATCAGCCCCAGCATTTT.

The chain employs TRBV5-1 and TRBJ2-3; D is uncertain. The V and J ends lost 5 bases and 0 bases respectively, with 10 bases between them. Germline lookup yields CDR1 SGHRS and CDR2 YFSETQ. The CDR3 has 14 amino acids. The CDR3 region has the DNA TGCGCCAGCAGACCTTTCGGGAGCACAGATACGCAGTATTTT. This gives the protein CASRPFGSTDTQYF.

This clone has a single count. The rearrangement links TRBV9 to TRBJ1-3; D might be TRBD1 (6 bases). V was trimmed by 2 bases and J by 4 bases, leaving 10 bases between them. CDR3 size: 14 residues. Germline loops: CDR1 SGDLS, CDR2 YYNGEE. For the CDR3, the DNA is TGTGCCAGCAGCGTCGGGGGGCCAGGAAACACCATATATTTT. The encoded protein is CASSVGGPGNTIYF.

V is TRBV6-2 or TRBV6-3 and J is TRBJ2-7; D remains ambiguous. CDR3 length equals 12 residues. Looked up from germline, CDR1 is MNHEY and CDR2 is SVGEGT. V was pared by 2 bases and J by 9 bases, with 11 bases between. CDR3 bases: TGTGCCAGCAGTTACGATGATGCCAGGCAGTACTTC. This gives the protein CASSYDDARQYF.

The sample holds one count of this clone. This rearrangement joins TRBV9 to TRBJ2-1; 8 positions match TRBD2. V lost 7 bases and J lost 5; bases outside the gene matches: 14. The germline CDR1 and CDR2 sequences are SGDLS and YYNGEE. CDR3 size: 16 residues. The CDR3: CASGPGGAGDNNEQFF. The DNA for the CDR3 is TGTGCCAGCGGCCCCGGTGGAGCGGGGGATAACAATGAGCAGTTCTTC.

The chain joins TRBV6-2 or TRBV6-3 to TRBJ2-7, with TRBD2 as a possible D gene (5 bases). Germline CDR1 and CDR2: MNHEY and SVGEGT. Between the trimmed V and J ends, which lost 4 bases and 5 bases, there was a span of 18 bases. The CDR3 covers 15 residues. This CDR3 reads CASSSYLRSSHEQYF. The CDR3, as DNA: TGTGCCAGCAGTTCCTACCTACGGTCTAGCCACGAGCAGTACTTC.

The chain combines TRBV25-1 with TRBJ2-7; D remains unclear. Germline CDR1 and CDR2: MGHDK and SYGVNS. This CDR3 comprises 13 residues. V was pared by 2 bases and J by 5 bases, with 10 bases between. The CDR3 protein is CASSEAGSDEQYF. CDR3 coding DNA: TGTGCCAGCAGTGAAGCAGGCTCTGACGAGCAGTACTTC.

The genes are TRBV6-4 and TRBJ2-1, with TRBD1 identical over 9 bases. This CDR3 region has 14 residues. V was pared by 6 bases and J by 5 bases, with 5 bases of the junction left unmatched. Germline V CDR1 and CDR2: MRHNA, SNTAGT. The CDR3 nucleotides read TGTGCCAGCAGGCAGACAGGGGGGAACAATGAGCAGTTCTTC. The encoded protein is CASRQTGGNNEQFF.

The chain has TRBV4-1 and TRBJ1-1, with a weak D call TRBD1 (5 bases). Germline V gene data show CDR1 as MGHRA and CDR2 as YSYEKL. The CDR3 sequence is 15 residues long. Trimming left V 1 base short and J 1 base short, with 10 bases between. CDR3 DNA: TGCGCCAGCAGCCAAGTCGACAGATCGAACACTGAAGCTTTCTTT. Translated, it gives CASSQVDRSNTEAFF.

This chain links TRBV5-1 with TRBJ1-2; TRBD1 agrees at 7 bases. From germline, CDR1 is SGHRS and CDR2 YFSETQ. This CDR3 is built from 14 residues. V lost 0 bases and J lost 3; bases outside the gene matches: 2. Here the CDR3 reads CASSLGQGDYGYTF. The CDR3 bases are TGCGCCAGCAGCTTGGGGCAGGGGGACTATGGCTACACCTTC.

This rearrangement joins TRBV6-1 to TRBJ1-2; D possibly corresponds to TRBD1 (5 bases). V was pared by 2 bases and J by 7 bases, with 17 bases between. The CDR3 runs 15 residues. Germline V gene lookup returns CDR1 MNHNS and CDR2 SASEGT. The CDR3 is CASSEQPDTWSGYTF. In DNA, the CDR3 is TGTGCCAGCAGTGAACAACCGGACACCTGGAGTGGCTACACCTTC.

This chain uses TRBV10-3 with TRBJ1-4; 9 bases map to TRBD1. CDR3 length equals 15 residues. Germline lookup yields CDR1 ENHRY and CDR2 SYGVKD. J gave up 8 bases and V 3 bases, and 7 bases lay outside the gene matches. CDR3 sequence reads: CAISESGTGREKLFF. DNA for the CDR3: TGTGCCATCAGTGAATCCGGGACAGGGCGGGAAAAACTGTTTTTT.